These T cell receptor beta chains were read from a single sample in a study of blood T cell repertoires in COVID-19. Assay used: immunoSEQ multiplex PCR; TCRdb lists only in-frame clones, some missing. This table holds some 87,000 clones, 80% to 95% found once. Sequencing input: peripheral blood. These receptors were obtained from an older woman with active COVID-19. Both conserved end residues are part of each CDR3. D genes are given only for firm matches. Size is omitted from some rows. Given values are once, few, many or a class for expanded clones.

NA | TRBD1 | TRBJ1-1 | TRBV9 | TGTGCCAGCAGCGTAGGACAGGGGGGCACTGAAGCTTTCTTT | CASSVGQGGTEAFF
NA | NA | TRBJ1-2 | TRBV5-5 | TGTGCCAGCAGCTTGGCGCAGCCCGCAGGGGCGTATGGCTACACCTTC | CASSLAQPAGAYGYTF
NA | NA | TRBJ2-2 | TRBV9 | TGTGCCAGCAGCGTAGGACGGAGACCGACTTTAACCGGGGAGCTGTTTTTT | CASSVGRRPTLTGELFF
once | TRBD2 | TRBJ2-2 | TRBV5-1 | TGCGCCAGCAGCTTGGCTCCGGGACTAGGCACCGGGGAGCTGTTTTTT | CASSLAPGLGTGELFF
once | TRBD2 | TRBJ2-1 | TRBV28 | TGTGCCAGCAGTGGGACTAGCGGGAGGGCAAAGCCGTTCTTC | CASSGTSGRAKPFF
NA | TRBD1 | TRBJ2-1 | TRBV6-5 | TGTGCCAGCACGTTTAGAGACAGGGGGCGCAGTGAGCAGTTCTTC | CASTFRDRGRSEQFF
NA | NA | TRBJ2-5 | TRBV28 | TGTGCCAGCAGTGTAAGGGGGCAAGAGACCCAGTACTTC | CASSVRGQETQYF
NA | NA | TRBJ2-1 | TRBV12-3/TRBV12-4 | TGTGCCATCCAGGGTTACTACAATGAGCAGTTCTTC | CAIQGYYNEQFF
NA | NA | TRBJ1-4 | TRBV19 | TGTGCCAGTAGTGGGACAACTTCAAATGAAAAACTGTTTTTT | CASSGTTSNEKLFF
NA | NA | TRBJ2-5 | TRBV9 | TGTGCCAGCAGCGTAGGAGGGCAGAGACAAGAGACCCAGTACTTC | CASSVGGQRQETQYF
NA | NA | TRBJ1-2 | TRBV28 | TGTGCCAGCAGTTTGGAGGGTGGCTACACCTTC | CASSLEGGYTF
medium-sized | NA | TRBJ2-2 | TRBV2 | TGTGCCAGCAGTGACCCCCCGGGACAGAACACCGGGGAGCTGTTTTTT | CASSDPPGQNTGELFF
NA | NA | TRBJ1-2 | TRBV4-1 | TGCGCCAGCAGCCGCGAGATTGATAACTATGGCTACACCTTC | CASSREIDNYGYTF
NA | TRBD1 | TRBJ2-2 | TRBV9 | TGTGCCAGCAGCCGGGGACAGGGGAACACCGGGGAGCTGTTTTTT | CASSRGQGNTGELFF
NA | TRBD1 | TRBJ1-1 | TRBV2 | TGTGCCAGCTCGCAACAGGGGGCGGCTGAAGCTTTCTTT | CASSQQGAAEAFF
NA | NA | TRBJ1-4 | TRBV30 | TGTGCCTGGAGTACTCATCAATTCCTTACGGATGAAAAACTGTTTTTT | CAWSTHQFLTDEKLFF
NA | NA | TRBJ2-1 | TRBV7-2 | TGTGCCAGCAGCCTAGACAGACCGAGTGAGCAGTTCTTC | CASSLDRPSEQFF
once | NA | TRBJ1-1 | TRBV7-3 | TGTGCCAGCAGGGTTGGTACCGGGGGTGAAGCTTTCTTT | CASRVGTGGEAFF
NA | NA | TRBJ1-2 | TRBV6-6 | TGTGCCAGCAGTGCAAATCAGGAGGGTGGATACACCTTC | CASSANQEGGYTF
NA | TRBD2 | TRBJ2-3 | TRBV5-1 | TGCGCCAGCAGAGGTAACGGACTAGCGGGGGGGCAATTCGGAGATACGCAGTATTTT | CASRGNGLAGGQFGDTQYF
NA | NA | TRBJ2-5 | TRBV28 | TGTGCCAGCAGTTTGGGCAGGGAAGAGACCCAGTACTTC | CASSLGREETQYF
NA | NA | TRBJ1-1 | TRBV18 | TGTGCCAGCTCACCCCTCGAATTCAGGGGCGGCACTGAAGCTTTCTTT | CASSPLEFRGGTEAFF
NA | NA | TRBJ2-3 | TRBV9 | TGTGCCAGCAGCGTAGCGGCCAGGGGAGGGGATACGCAGTATTTT | CASSVAARGGDTQYF
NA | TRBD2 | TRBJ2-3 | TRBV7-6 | TGTGCCAGCAGCTTAGATTTTGGCGGGGGGTTCACAGATACGCAGTATTTT | CASSLDFGGGFTDTQYF
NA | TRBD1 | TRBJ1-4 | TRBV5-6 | TGTGCCAGCAGCGGGGGGACAGGGGCGGATGAAAAACTGTTTTTT | CASSGGTGADEKLFF
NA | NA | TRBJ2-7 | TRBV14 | TGTGCCAGCAGCCGGGGACATAACTACGAGCAGTACTTC | CASSRGHNYEQYF
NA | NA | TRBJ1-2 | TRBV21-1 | TGTGCCAGCAGCAATGGCCCGACAGGGCGGAAAGGCTACACCTTC | CASSNGPTGRKGYTF
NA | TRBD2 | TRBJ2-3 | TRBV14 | TGTGCCAGCAGCCCGAGGACTAGCGGGATATACACAGATACGCAGTATTTT | CASSPRTSGIYTDTQYF
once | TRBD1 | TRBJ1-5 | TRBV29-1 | TGCAGCGTCGCTACAGGGGTTAATCAGCCCCAGCATTTT | CSVATGVNQPQHF
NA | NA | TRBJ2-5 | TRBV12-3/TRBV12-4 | TGTGCCAGCACCACGGACGGGATCAGGACCCAGTACTTC | CASTTDGIRTQYF
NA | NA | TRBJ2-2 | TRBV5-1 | TGCGCCAGCCGGGCGGGGCTTGGGTCCGGGGAGCTGTTTTTT | CASRAGLGSGELFF
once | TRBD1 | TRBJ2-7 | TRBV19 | TGTGCCAGTAGTGACCCGGGACAGGGTGTCCACGAGCAGTACTTC | CASSDPGQGVHEQYF
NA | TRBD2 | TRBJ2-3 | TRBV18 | TGTGCCAGCTCACCCCCCCGCGGGGGGGGCACAGATACGCAGTATTTT | CASSPPRGGGTDTQYF
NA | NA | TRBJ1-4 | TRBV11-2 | TGTGCCAGCAGCCCCGGGGTTACTAATGAAAAACTGTTTTTT | CASSPGVTNEKLFF
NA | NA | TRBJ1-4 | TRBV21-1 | TGTGCCAGCGGGCCGGGATGGGAAAAACTGTTTTTT | CASGPGWEKLFF
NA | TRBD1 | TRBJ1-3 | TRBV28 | TGTGCCAGCGGGACAGATTCTGGAAACACCATATATTTT | CASGTDSGNTIYF
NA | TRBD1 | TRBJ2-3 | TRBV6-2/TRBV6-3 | TGTGCCAGCAGTTACCCAAGGACAGGCGCCACAGATACGCAGTATTTT | CASSYPRTGATDTQYF
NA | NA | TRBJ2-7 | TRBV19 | TGTGCCAGTAGTATTTCCGGGACACGCTCCTACGAGCAGTACTTC | CASSISGTRSYEQYF
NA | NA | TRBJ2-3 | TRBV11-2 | TGTGCCAGCAGCCCCACAGGGCACAACACAGATACGCAGTATTTT | CASSPTGHNTDTQYF
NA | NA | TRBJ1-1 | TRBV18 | TGTGCCAGCTCACCACTCGGACGAGGGGGGAACACTGAAGCTTTCTTT | CASSPLGRGGNTEAFF
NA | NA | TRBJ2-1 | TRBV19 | TGTGCCAGTAGTATTACAGGGCTTTACAATGAGCAGTTCTTC | CASSITGLYNEQFF
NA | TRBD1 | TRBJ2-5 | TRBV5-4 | TGTGCCAGCAGCCACGGGACAGGGGGCGCGGGAGAGACCCAGTACTTC | CASSHGTGGAGETQYF
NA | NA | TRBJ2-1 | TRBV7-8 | TGTGCCAGCAGCTTCGGACTGATCTACAATGAGCAGTTCTTC | CASSFGLIYNEQFF
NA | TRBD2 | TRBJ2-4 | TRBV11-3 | TGTGCCAGCAGCTTAGATGGGCTAGCGGGAGGCCAAGCCAAAAACATTCAGTACTTC | CASSLDGLAGGQAKNIQYF
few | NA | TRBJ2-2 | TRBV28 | TGTGCCAGCAGCCAGCTACAGGGTGGGACCGGGGAGCTGTTTTTT | CASSQLQGGTGELFF
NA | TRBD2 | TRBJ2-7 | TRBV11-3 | TGTGCCAGCAGACCGGGACTAGCGGGGCCCTACGAGCAGTACTTC | CASRPGLAGPYEQYF
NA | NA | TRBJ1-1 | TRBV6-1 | TGTGCCAGCAGTGATCGGGGGGGAGGCACTGAAGCTTTCTTT | CASSDRGGGTEAFF
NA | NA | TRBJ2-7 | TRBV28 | TGTGCCAGCAGCCTCCTCATAGGGGACTACGAGCAGTACTTC | CASSLLIGDYEQYF
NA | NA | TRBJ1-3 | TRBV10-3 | TGTGCCATCAGTGATCTGGCAGGGACTGGAAACACCATATATTTT | CAISDLAGTGNTIYF
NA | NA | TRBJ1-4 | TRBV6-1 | TGTGCCAGCAGTGAGTTCATGGGTGAGGGTGTGAGAGAAAAACTGTTTTTT | CASSEFMGEGVREKLFF
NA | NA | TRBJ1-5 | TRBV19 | TGTGCCAGTCATTCAGGGGACCAGCCCCAGCATTTT | CASHSGDQPQHF
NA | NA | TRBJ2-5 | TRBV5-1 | TGCGCCAGCAGCTTAGATACAGGTCCACAAGAGACCCAGTACTTC | CASSLDTGPQETQYF
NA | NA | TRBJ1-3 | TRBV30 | TGTGCCTGGGAACTCTCTGGAAACACCATATATTTT | CAWELSGNTIYF
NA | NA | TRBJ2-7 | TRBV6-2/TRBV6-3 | TGTGCCAGCATCCCGGACAGTGCCAGCTCCTACGAGCAGTACTTC | CASIPDSASSYEQYF
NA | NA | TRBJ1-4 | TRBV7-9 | TGTGCCAGCAGCTCATACTCAGGGGAGGAAAAACTGTTTTTT | CASSSYSGEEKLFF
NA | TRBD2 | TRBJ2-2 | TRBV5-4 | TGTGCCAGCAGCTTAAATCGGGGGGGCCACACCGGGGAGCTGTTTTTT | CASSLNRGGHTGELFF
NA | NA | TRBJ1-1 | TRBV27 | TGTGCCAGCAGTTCCCCCAGTGAAGCTTTCTTT | CASSSPSEAFF
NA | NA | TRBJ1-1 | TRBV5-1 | TGCGCCAGCAGCCCACCAGGTACTGAAGCTTTCTTT | CASSPPGTEAFF
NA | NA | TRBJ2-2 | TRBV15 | TGTGCCACCAGCAGAGGTGGGAGTGAAGCCGGGGAGCTGTTTTTT | CATSRGGSEAGELFF
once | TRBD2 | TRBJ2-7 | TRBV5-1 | TGCGCCAGCAGCTCCCTGGGGGGGTCCTCCTACGAGCAGTACTTC | CASSSLGGSSYEQYF